The entry below gives a single T cell receptor (beta chain) sequence along with its context. Its antigen is as yet unknown. One end of the junction is discordant with germline, which a read error may explain. Per germline, CDR1 MNHEY and CDR2 SVGAGI. The CDR3 extends over 15 amino acids. This specimen comes from a study of blood T cells in healthy people across ages. General study points: Higher diversity and more naive CD4+ cells were features of long-lived donors, compared to aged donors. In the absence of known donor CMV status, changes in expanded clonotypes were possibly confounded. What prevented conclusive comparison of naive and antigen-experienced cells was that PBMCs were unsorted.

PCR was performed a second time for about 7 to 11 cycles using a sample-barcoded 5' primer and a J-beta primer mix. A tag from a template-switch adaptor with 12 random nucleotides marked each cDNA molecule. TCRdb itself ran the 5' RACE reads through MiXCR, one entry per CDR3 protein. The table includes approximately 1,000,000 distinct CDR3 sequences, 40% to 45% detected once. The genes are TRBV6-5 and TRBJ1-4; D is unclear. What was sequenced was blood. The clonotype comes from an older woman in good health. The CDR3 nucleotides are TGTGCCAACAGTTACTCGAGCGGGTTGGAGGAAAAACTGTTTTTT. This encodes CANSYSSGLEEKLFF.